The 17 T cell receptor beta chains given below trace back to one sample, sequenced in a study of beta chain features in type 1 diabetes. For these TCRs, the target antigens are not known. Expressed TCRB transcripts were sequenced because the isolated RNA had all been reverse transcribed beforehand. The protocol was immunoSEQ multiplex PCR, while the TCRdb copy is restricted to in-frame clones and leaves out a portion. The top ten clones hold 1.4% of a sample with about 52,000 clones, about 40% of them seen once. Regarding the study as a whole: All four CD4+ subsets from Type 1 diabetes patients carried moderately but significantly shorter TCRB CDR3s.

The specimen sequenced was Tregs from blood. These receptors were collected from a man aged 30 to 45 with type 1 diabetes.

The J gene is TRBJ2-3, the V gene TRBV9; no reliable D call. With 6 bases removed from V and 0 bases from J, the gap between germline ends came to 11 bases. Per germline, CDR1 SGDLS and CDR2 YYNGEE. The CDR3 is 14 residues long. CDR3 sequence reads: CASNRVPSTDTQYF. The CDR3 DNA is TGTGCCAGCAACCGAGTCCCCAGCACAGATACGCAGTATTTT.

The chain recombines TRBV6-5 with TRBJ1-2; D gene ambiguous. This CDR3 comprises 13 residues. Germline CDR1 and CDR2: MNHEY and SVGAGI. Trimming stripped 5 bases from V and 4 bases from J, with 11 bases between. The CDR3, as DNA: TGTGCCAGCAGTGAAATGGCAGTCTATGGCTACACCTTC. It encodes CASSEMAVYGYTF.

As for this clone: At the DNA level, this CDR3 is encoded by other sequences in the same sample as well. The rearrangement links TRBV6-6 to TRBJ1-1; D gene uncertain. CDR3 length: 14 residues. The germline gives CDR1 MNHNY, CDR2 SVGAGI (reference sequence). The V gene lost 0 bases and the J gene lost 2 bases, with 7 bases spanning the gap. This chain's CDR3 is CASSYSGSNTEAFF. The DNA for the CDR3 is TGTGCCAGCAGTTACTCGGGCAGTAACACTGAAGCTTTCTTT.

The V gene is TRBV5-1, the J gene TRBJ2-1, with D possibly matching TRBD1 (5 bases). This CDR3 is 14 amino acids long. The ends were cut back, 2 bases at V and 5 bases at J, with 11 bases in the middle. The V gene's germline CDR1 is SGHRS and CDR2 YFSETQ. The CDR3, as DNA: TGCGCCAGCAGCTTTCTCGGCAGGGACAATGAGCAGTTCTTC. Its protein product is CASSFLGRDNEQFF.

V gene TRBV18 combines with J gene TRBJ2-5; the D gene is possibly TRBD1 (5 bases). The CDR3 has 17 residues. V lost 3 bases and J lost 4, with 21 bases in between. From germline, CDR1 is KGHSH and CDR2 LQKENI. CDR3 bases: TGTGCCAGCTCACCCCTACCGGCGGCAGGGCATGGAGAGACCCAGTACTTC. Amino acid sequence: CASSPLPAAGHGETQYF.

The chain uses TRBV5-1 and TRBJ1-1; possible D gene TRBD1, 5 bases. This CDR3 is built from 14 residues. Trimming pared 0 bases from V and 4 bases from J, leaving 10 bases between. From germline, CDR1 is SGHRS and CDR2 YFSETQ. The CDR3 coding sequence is TGCGCCAGCAGCTTGGCTGGACAACCCACTGAAGCTTTCTTT. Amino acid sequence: CASSLAGQPTEAFF. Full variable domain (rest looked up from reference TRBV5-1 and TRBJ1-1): KAGVTQTPRYLIKTRGQQVTLSCSPISGHRSVSWYQQTPGQGLQFLFEYFSETQRNKGNFPGRFSGRQFSNSRSEMNVSTLELGDSALYLCASSLAGQPTEAFFGQGTRLTVV.

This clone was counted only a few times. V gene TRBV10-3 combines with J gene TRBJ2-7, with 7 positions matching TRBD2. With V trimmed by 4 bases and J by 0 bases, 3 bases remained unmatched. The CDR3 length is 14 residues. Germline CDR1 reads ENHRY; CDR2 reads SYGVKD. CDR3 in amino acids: CAISAGGSSYEQYF. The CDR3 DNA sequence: TGTGCCATCAGTGCTGGCGGGAGCTCCTACGAGCAGTACTTC.

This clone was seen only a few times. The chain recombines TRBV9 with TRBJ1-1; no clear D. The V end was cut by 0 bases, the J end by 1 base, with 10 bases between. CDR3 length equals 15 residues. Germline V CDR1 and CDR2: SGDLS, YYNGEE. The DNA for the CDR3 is TGTGCCAGCAGCGTAGGGCCCCTAGGGAACACTGAAGCTTTCTTT. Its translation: CASSVGPLGNTEAFF.

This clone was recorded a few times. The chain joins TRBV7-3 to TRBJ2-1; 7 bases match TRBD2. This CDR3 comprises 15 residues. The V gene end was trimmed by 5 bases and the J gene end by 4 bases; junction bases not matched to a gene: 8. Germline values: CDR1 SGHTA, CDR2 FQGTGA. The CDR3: CASSPQRDLYNEQFF. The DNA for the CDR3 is TGTGCCAGCAGCCCCCAGCGGGATCTGTACAATGAGCAGTTCTTC. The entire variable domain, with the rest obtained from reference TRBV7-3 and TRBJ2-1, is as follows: GAGVSQTPSNKVTEKGKYVELRCDPISGHTALYWYRQSLGQGPEFLIYFQGTGAADDSGLPNDRFFAVRPEGSVSTLKIQRTERGDSAVYLCASSPQRDLYNEQFFGPGTRLTVL.

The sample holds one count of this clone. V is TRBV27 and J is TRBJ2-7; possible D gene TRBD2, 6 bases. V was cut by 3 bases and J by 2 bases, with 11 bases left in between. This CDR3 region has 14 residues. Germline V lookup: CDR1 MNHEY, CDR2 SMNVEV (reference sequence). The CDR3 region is CASSLGGSPYEQYF. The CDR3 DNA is TGTGCCAGCAGTTTGGGAGGAAGCCCCTACGAGCAGTACTTC.

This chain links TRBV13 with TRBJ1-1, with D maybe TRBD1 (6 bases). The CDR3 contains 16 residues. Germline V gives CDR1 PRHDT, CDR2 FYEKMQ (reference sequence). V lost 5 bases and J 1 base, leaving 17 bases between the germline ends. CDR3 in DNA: TGTGCCAGCAGCCCCCCACCCCAGGGGTGGAACACTGAAGCTTTCTTT. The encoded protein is CASSPPPQGWNTEAFF.

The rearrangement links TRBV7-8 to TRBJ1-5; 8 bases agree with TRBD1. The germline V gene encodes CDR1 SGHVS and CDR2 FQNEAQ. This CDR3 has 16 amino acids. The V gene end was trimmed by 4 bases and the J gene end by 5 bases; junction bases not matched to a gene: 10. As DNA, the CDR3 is TGTGCCAGCAGCTCTATGTGGGGACAGGACCATCAGCCCCAGCATTTT. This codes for CASSSMWGQDHQPQHF.

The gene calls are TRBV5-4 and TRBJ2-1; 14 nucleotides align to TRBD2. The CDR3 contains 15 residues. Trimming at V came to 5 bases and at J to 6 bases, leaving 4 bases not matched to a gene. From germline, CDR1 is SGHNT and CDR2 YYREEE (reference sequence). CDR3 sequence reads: CASRKGLAGVNEQFF. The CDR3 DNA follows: TGTGCCAGCAGAAAGGGACTAGCGGGAGTCAATGAGCAGTTCTTC.

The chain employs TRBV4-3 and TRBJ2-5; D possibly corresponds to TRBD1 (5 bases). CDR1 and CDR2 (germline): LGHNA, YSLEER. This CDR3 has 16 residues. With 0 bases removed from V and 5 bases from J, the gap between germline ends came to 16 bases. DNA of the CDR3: TGCGCCAGCAGCCAAGATTTTAGTGGGGCTCGGGAGACCCAGTACTTC. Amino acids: CASSQDFSGARETQYF.

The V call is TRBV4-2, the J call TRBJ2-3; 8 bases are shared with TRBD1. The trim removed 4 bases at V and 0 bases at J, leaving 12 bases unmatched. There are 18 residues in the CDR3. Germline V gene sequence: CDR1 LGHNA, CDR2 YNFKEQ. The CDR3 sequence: CASSRKSRTGPSTDTQYF. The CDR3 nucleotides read TGTGCCAGCAGCCGAAAATCTCGGACAGGGCCTAGCACAGATACGCAGTATTTT.

In nucleotides, the CDR3 is TGCGCCAGCAGCTTGAAAGCTTCCACAGATACGCAGTATTTT. Amino acids: CASSLKASTDTQYF. V gene TRBV5-1 combines with J gene TRBJ2-3; no clear D gene. CDR3 length equals 14 residues. Trimming removed 1 base at V and 2 bases at J, with 8 bases between. From germline, CDR1 is SGHRS and CDR2 YFSETQ. The variable domain in full, completed from reference TRBV5-1 and TRBJ2-3, reads KAGVTQTPRYLIKTRGQQVTLSCSPISGHRSVSWYQQTPGQGLQFLFEYFSETQRNKGNFPGRFSGRQFSNSRSEMNVSTLELGDSALYLCASSLKASTDTQYFGPGTRLTVL.

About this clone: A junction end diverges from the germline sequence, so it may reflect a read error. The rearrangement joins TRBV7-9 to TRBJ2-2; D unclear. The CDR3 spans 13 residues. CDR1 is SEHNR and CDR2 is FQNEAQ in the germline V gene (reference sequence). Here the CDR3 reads CTSSLVRTGELFF. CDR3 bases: TGTACCAGCAGCTTAGTTCGCACCGGGGAGCTGTTTTTT. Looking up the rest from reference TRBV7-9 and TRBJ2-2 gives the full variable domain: DTGVSQNPRHKITKRGQNVTFRCDPISEHNRLYWYRQTLGQGPEFLTYFQNEAQLEKSRLLSDRFSAERPKGSFSTLEIQRTEQGDSAMYLCTSSLVRTGELFFGEGSRLTVL.